This T cell receptor beta chain was identified during a study of shared clonotypes between healthy human individuals. Findings and caveats of the study: Across subsets, estimated richness was generally greater for naive than for memory populations.

Turning to this clone: Its antigen is as yet unknown.

Here immunoSEQ multiplex PCR was the method, and the copy in TCRdb shows in-frame clones only, minus some. The sample lists 2 million or so clones; around 95% were seen once. Germline CDR1 is SGHRS and CDR2 is YFSETQ. V was clipped by 6 bases and J by 5 bases, with 23 bases between them. This CDR3 region has 16 residues. The chain couples TRBV5-1 to TRBJ2-5; the D gene is possibly TRBD2 (6 bases). This clonotype was sampled from a man aged 18 to 30 in good health. The specimen sequenced was naive CD4+ T cells sorted from blood. As for subset: CD45RA+ positively selected. The CDR3 nucleotides read TGCGCCAGCACTCGGGAGCCGAGCGGTGGAGAGGAGACCCAGTACTTC. Translating gives CASTREPSGGEETQYF.